Listed below are T cell receptor beta chains from one sample, sequenced in a study of post-analysis software for immune sequencing data. Using its own MiXCR run on the PCR reads, TCRdb lists one record per CDR3 protein. The repertoire holds roughly 730,000 distinct CDR3 sequences, approximately 30% seen once, with around 0.55% in the top ten. Input material: blood. All receptors come from a girl under 18 with multiple sclerosis. Both conserved end residues are part of each CDR3. A D gene is named only where the DNA matches it firmly. Not all rows give a size; the values are once, few, many and, for expanded clones, a class.

clone size	D gene	V gene	J gene	CDR3 protein	CDR3 DNA
-	TRBD1	TRBV15	TRBJ1-5	CATSRGDSRRDQPQHF	TGTGCCACCAGCAGGGGGGACAGCCGAAGAGATCAGCCCCAGCATTTT
-	TRBD1	TRBV29-1	TRBJ2-6	CSVGDRLKGANVLTF	TGCAGCGTTGGGGACAGGCTCAAGGGGGCCAACGTCCTGACTTTC
few	-	TRBV29-1	TRBJ1-1	CSGESGGANTEAFF	TGCAGCGGGGAATCTGGGGGGGCGAACACTGAAGCTTTCTTT
-	TRBD2	TRBV2	TRBJ2-7	CASLRGGGYEQYF	TGTGCCAGCTTGCGTGGCGGGGGCTACGAGCAGTACTTC
-	TRBD2	TRBV6-4	TRBJ2-3	CANSDSTEREFPDTQYF	TGTGCCAACAGTGACAGCACTGAGCGGGAGTTCCCAGATACGCAGTATTTT
-	-	TRBV6-5	TRBJ1-1	CASLGRMNTEAFF	TGTGCCAGTCTAGGCAGAATGAACACTGAAGCTTTCTTT
-	-	TRBV20-1	TRBJ2-3	CSALSFGTDTQYF	TGCAGTGCTTTAAGCTTCGGGACAGATACGCAGTATTTT
few	-	TRBV29-1	TRBJ2-1	CSAQASSYNEQFF	TGCAGCGCGCAGGCGAGCTCCTACAATGAGCAGTTCTTC
few	-	TRBV6-1	TRBJ1-1	CASSPLPWGEFIEAFF	TGTGCCAGCAGTCCCCTCCCCTGGGGGGAATTCATTGAGGCTTTCTTT
once	-	TRBV10-3	TRBJ1-4	CATALGRTTEKLFF	TGTGCCACAGCCCTGGGGAGGACGACCGAAAAACTGTTTTTT
-	-	TRBV24-1	TRBJ2-3	CATSGGRVFRTDTQYF	TGTGCCACCAGTGGTGGCAGGGTGTTTCGAACAGATACGCAGTATTTT
few	TRBD2	TRBV6-2/TRBV6-3	TRBJ2-5	CASSYWGGREETQYF	TGTGCCAGCAGTTACTGGGGCGGGAGAGAAGAGACCCAGTACTTC